A selection of T cell receptor beta chains follows, all from one sample in a study of blood T cell repertoires in COVID-19. Repertoires were generated with immunoSEQ multiplex PCR, while TCRdb's copy carries only in-frame clones and drops some. The sample records about 92,000 clones, around 85% being singletons. Sequences were obtained from peripheral blood. These receptors were collected from a woman of 80 years or more with active or convalescent COVID-19. The CDR3 runs from the conserved cysteine through the conserved F or W. The D gene is left open where the match is weak. A clone size is listed for some rows: how often the clone was seen (once, few, many), or a class if it is expanded.

V,size,D,J,CDR3,DNA
TRBV7-9,few,TRBD1,TRBJ2-1,CASSPDTGQGGYNEQFF,TGTGCCAGCAGCCCCGACACAGGACAGGGGGGGTACAATGAGCAGTTCTTC
TRBV4-1,NA,TRBD2,TRBJ2-7,CASSLLAGDYEQYF,TGCGCCAGCAGCCTGCTAGCGGGAGACTACGAGCAGTACTTC
TRBV10-2,NA,NA,TRBJ1-3,CASTPSGAAGNTIYF,TGCGCCAGCACACCCTCAGGGGCTGCTGGAAACACCATATATTTT
TRBV6-2/TRBV6-3,once,NA,TRBJ1-1,CASSYPEVGSELTEAFF,TGTGCCAGCAGTTACCCTGAGGTAGGGAGTGAGCTCACTGAAGCTTTCTTT
TRBV6-5,NA,TRBD1,TRBJ2-6,CASSRTGVGANVLTF,TGTGCCAGCAGTAGAACAGGGGTAGGGGCCAACGTCCTGACTTTC
TRBV28,NA,TRBD1,TRBJ1-5,CASRIGAGGRSNQPQHF,TGTGCCAGCAGAATAGGGGCAGGGGGCAGGAGCAATCAGCCCCAGCATTTT
TRBV10-3,NA,TRBD2,TRBJ2-1,CAISSGGLANEQFF,TGTGCCATCAGTTCCGGGGGACTAGCGAATGAGCAGTTCTTC
TRBV15,NA,NA,TRBJ1-1,CATSRDGASVNTEAFF,TGTGCCACCAGCAGAGATGGGGCCAGTGTTAACACTGAAGCTTTCTTT
TRBV18,NA,NA,TRBJ1-1,CASSPQQNTEAFF,TGTGCCAGCTCACCACAGCAGAACACTGAAGCTTTCTTT
TRBV14,NA,TRBD1,TRBJ2-5,CASSPGTGLRTSTQYF,TGTGCCAGCAGTCCCGGGACAGGGCTCCGGACCTCGACCCAGTACTTC
TRBV3-1/TRBV3-2,once,TRBD1,TRBJ2-5,CASSQFDWAGGETQYF,TGTGCCAGCAGCCAATTCGACTGGGCAGGGGGAGAGACCCAGTACTTC
TRBV3-1/TRBV3-2,NA,TRBD1,TRBJ2-6,CASSLTGQGARGANVLTF,TGTGCCAGCAGCCTTACGGGACAGGGGGCGAGGGGGGCCAACGTCCTGACTTTC
TRBV6-5,NA,TRBD1,TRBJ2-7,CASSRQGSSYEQYF,TGTGCCAGCAGTCGACAGGGGAGCTCCTACGAGCAGTACTTC
TRBV11-2,NA,NA,TRBJ1-1,CASSSTVTNTEAFF,TGTGCCAGCAGCTCGACAGTTACGAACACTGAAGCTTTCTTT
TRBV28,NA,NA,TRBJ1-2,CASSTSARRNNYGYTF,TGTGCCAGCAGCACGTCGGCCCGGCGGAATAACTATGGCTACACCTTC
TRBV19,NA,TRBD1,TRBJ1-3,CASSPRYRGQRNTIYF,TGTGCCAGTAGTCCACGATACAGGGGGCAGAGAAACACCATATATTTT
TRBV13,NA,TRBD2,TRBJ2-7,CASSSRTSGSAYEQYF,TGTGCCAGCAGCTCTCGGACTAGCGGGAGTGCCTACGAGCAGTACTTC
TRBV7-2,NA,TRBD2,TRBJ2-7,CASSLSGGDYEQYF,TGTGCCAGCAGCTTGAGCGGGGGGGACTACGAGCAGTACTTC
TRBV30,NA,NA,TRBJ2-3,CAWSPSGHSTDTQYF,TGTGCCTGGAGCCCTTCGGGACACAGCACAGATACGCAGTATTTT
TRBV19,NA,TRBD1,TRBJ1-2,CASSIQGAYGYTF,TGTGCCAGTAGTATTCAGGGGGCCTATGGCTACACCTTC
TRBV2,NA,NA,TRBJ2-1,CASSGTGIYEQFF,TGTGCCAGCAGTGGAACAGGGATCTATGAGCAGTTCTTC
TRBV2,NA,NA,TRBJ1-1,CASSEGGLTEAFF,TGTGCCAGCAGTGAAGGGGGGCTCACTGAAGCTTTCTTT
TRBV11-2,NA,NA,TRBJ2-7,CASSFYPNRADYEQYF,TGTGCCAGCAGCTTTTACCCCAACAGGGCCGACTACGAGCAGTACTTC